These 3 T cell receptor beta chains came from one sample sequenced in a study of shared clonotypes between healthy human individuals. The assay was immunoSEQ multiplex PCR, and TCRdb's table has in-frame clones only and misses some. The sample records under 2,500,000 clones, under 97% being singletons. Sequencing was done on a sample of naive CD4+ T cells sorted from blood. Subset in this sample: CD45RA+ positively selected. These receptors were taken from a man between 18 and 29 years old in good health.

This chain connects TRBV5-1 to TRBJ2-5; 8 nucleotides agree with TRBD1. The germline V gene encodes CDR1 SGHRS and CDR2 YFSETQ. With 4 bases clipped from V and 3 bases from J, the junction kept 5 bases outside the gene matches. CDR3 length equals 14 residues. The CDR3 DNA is TGCGCCAGCAGCATAAAGACAGGGGAAGAGACCCAGTACTTC. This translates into CASSIKTGEETQYF. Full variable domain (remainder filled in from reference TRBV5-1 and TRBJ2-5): KAGVTQTPRYLIKTRGQQVTLSCSPISGHRSVSWYQQTPGQGLQFLFEYFSETQRNKGNFPGRFSGRQFSNSRSEMNVSTLELGDSALYLCASSIKTGEETQYFGPGTRLLVL.

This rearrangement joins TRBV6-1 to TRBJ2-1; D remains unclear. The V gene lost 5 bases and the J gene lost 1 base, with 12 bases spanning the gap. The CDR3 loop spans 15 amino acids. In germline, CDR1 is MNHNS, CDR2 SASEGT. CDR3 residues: CASSSSKGSYNEQFF. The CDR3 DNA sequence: TGTGCCAGCAGTTCGTCCAAGGGATCCTACAATGAGCAGTTCTTC.

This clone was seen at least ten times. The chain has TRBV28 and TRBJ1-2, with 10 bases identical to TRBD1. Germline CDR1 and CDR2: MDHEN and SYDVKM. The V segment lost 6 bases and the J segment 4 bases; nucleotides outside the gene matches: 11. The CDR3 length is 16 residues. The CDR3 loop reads CASRNRDRGLGYGYTF. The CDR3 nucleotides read TGTGCCAGCAGGAACCGGGACAGGGGACTTGGCTATGGCTACACCTTC.